Listed below are T cell receptor beta chains from one sample, sequenced in a study of blood T cell repertoires in COVID-19. Some clones are missing from TCRdb's copy, which holds only in-frame ones; the method was immunoSEQ multiplex PCR. The sample includes around 180,000 clones, around 90% of them seen just once. Sequenced material: peripheral blood. These receptors originate from a man in his 60s with acute or convalescent COVID-19. The CDR3 runs from the conserved cysteine through the conserved F or W. Each record gives: D gene, J gene, clone size, V gene, CDR3 DNA, CDR3 protein. A D gene is named only where the DNA matches it firmly. Size values are once, few and many counts, or a class for expanded clones, and some rows have none.

.	TRBJ2-1	.	TRBV10-3	TGTGCCATCAGCCCCTCTGGGGGGGCCCTGGGGAATGAGCAGTTCTTC	CAISPSGGALGNEQFF
TRBD2	TRBJ2-3	.	TRBV10-1	TGCGCCAGCAGCGGGGGGATCCCCACAGATACGCAGTATTTT	CASSGGIPTDTQYF
TRBD1	TRBJ1-5	.	TRBV24-1	TGTGCCACCAGTGATTCAGGGGGTAACAATCAGCCCCAGCATTTT	CATSDSGGNNQPQHF
TRBD1	TRBJ1-2	.	TRBV19	TGTGCCAGTAGTATAGGGGGACAGGGGAGCTATGGCTACACCTTC	CASSIGGQGSYGYTF
.	TRBJ1-1	.	TRBV5-1	TGCGCCAGCAGCTGGAAGGGGTCCGACACTGAAGCTTTCTTT	CASSWKGSDTEAFF
TRBD2	TRBJ2-3	.	TRBV29-1	TGCAGCGTTGATACTAGCGGGGGGCTCTATACGCAGTATTTT	CSVDTSGGLYTQYF
.	TRBJ1-5	few	TRBV28	TGTGCCAGCAGGGGGGAGGGGTGGAGCAATCAGCCCCAGCATTTT	CASRGEGWSNQPQHF
.	TRBJ1-2	.	TRBV2	TGTGCCAGCAGTGTGACAGACTATGGCTACACCTTC	CASSVTDYGYTF
.	TRBJ1-3	.	TRBV2	TGTGCCAGCAGTGTAGGACAGTCTGGAAACACCATATATTTT	CASSVGQSGNTIYF
.	TRBJ2-1	.	TRBV7-8	TGTGCCAGCAACGAGGCCTCCTACAATGAGCAGTTCTTC	CASNEASYNEQFF
.	TRBJ1-1	.	TRBV28	TGTGCCAGCAGTTTATTGAGGGACACTGAAGCTTTCTTT	CASSLLRDTEAFF
.	TRBJ2-5	.	TRBV5-1	TGCGCCAGCAGCTTGCGCGGTATGCAAGAGACCCAGTACTTC	CASSLRGMQETQYF
TRBD1	TRBJ2-2	.	TRBV2	TGTGCCAGCAGTGCCCGACAGGGTGACCCCGGGGAGCTGTTTTTT	CASSARQGDPGELFF
.	TRBJ2-5	.	TRBV28	TGTGCCAGCAGTTTAACCGAATACGGGGAGACCCAGTACTTC	CASSLTEYGETQYF
.	TRBJ2-2	once	TRBV10-3	TGTGCCATCGGGAGGGGGGACACCCACACCGGGGAGCTGTTTTTT	CAIGRGDTHTGELFF
TRBD1	TRBJ2-7	.	TRBV3-1/TRBV3-2	TGTGCCAGCAGCCCTCAAGAGACCCGGACAGGGGAAAGCGAGCAGTACTTC	CASSPQETRTGESEQYF
TRBD2	TRBJ2-2	.	TRBV24-1	TGTGCCACCAGTGGAGTAGCGGGCGCCACCGGGGAGCTGTTTTTT	CATSGVAGATGELFF
.	TRBJ1-3	once	TRBV3-1/TRBV3-2	TGTGCCAGCAGCCCGACAGATGGAAACACCATATATTTT	CASSPTDGNTIYF
TRBD1	TRBJ1-2	once	TRBV29-1	TGCAGCGTTGCCCGACAGGGAAGCTATGGCTACACCTTC	CSVARQGSYGYTF
TRBD1	TRBJ2-7	.	TRBV18	TGTGCCAGCTCACCCCGGACAGGGGGAACCTACGAGCAGTACTTC	CASSPRTGGTYEQYF
TRBD1	TRBJ1-1	.	TRBV30	TGTGCCTGGAGTCGGGACAGCAAAGCTTTCTTT	CAWSRDSKAFF
TRBD1	TRBJ1-4	.	TRBV7-2	TGTGCCAGCAGCTTAGGACAGGGAAATGAAAAACTGTTTTTT	CASSLGQGNEKLFF
TRBD2	TRBJ2-2	.	TRBV30	TGTGCCTGGACTAGCGGGGTACAGACCGGGGAGCTGTTTTTT	CAWTSGVQTGELFF
.	TRBJ1-5	few	TRBV19	TGTGCCAGTAGTATTGGCCCAGATCAGCCCCAGCATTTT	CASSIGPDQPQHF
.	TRBJ2-3	.	TRBV10-3	TGTGCCATCATGAGGGGGACGGGCACAGATACGCAGTATTTT	CAIMRGTGTDTQYF
.	TRBJ2-2	.	TRBV5-1	TGCGCCAGCAGTCTGTCAACTCAGGGAGGCACCGGGGAGCTGTTTTTT	CASSLSTQGGTGELFF
.	TRBJ2-3	.	TRBV7-6	TGTGCCAGCAGCCCCCGGACTATAAGGGACACAGATACGCAGTATTTT	CASSPRTIRDTDTQYF
.	TRBJ1-1	.	TRBV7-6	TGTGCCAGCAGCTTAGTCGCAGGGGCCACTGAAGCTTTCTTT	CASSLVAGATEAFF
TRBD1	TRBJ1-5	.	TRBV6-5	TGTGCCAGCAGTTACCTTGGGACAGGGGACAATCAGCCCCAGCATTTT	CASSYLGTGDNQPQHF
.	TRBJ2-7	.	TRBV4-1	TGCGCCAGCAGCCCCCATCTTCTCGGCGAGCAGTACTTC	CASSPHLLGEQYF
.	TRBJ1-2	.	TRBV19	TGTGCCAGTAGTATAGATGGATGGAGCAGGGCCTCCAACTATGGCTACACCTTC	CASSIDGWSRASNYGYTF
TRBD2	TRBJ2-5	few	TRBV5-4	TGTGCCAGCAGCCATCTAGCGGGAGGAGGCGAGACCCAGTACTTC	CASSHLAGGGETQYF
.	TRBJ1-5	.	TRBV30	TGTGCCTCCTCGAGAGGGTCACGGAATCAGCCCCAGCATTTT	CASSRGSRNQPQHF